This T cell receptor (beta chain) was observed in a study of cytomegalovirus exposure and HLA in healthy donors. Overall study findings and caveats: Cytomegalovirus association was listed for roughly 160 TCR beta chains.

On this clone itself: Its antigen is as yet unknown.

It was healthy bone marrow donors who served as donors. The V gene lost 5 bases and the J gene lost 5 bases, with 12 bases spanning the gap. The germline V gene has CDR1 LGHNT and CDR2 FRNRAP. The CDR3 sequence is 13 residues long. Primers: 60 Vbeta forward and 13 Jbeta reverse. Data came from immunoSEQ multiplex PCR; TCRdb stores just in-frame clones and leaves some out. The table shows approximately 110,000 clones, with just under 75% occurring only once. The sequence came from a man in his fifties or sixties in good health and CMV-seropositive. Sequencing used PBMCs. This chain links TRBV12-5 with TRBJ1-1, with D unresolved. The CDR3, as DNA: TGTGCTAGTGGTCTCCCAGGCGTTACTGAAGCTTTCTTT. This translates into CASGLPGVTEAFF.